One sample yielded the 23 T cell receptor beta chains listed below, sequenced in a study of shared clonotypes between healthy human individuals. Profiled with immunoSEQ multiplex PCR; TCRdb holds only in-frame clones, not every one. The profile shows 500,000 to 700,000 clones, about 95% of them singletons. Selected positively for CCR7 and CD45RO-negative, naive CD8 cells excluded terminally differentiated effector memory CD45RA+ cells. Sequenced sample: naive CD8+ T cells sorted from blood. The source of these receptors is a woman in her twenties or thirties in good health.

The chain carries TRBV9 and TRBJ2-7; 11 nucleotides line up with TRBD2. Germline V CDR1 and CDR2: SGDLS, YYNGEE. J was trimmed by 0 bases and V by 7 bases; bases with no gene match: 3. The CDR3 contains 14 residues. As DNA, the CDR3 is TGTGCCAGCGGAACTAGCGGGAGCTCCTACGAGCAGTACTTC. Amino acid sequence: CASGTSGSSYEQYF.

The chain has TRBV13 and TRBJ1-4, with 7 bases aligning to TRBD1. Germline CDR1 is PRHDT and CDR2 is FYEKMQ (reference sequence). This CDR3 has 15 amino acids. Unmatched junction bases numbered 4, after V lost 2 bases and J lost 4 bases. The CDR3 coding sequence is TGTGCCAGCAGCTTACGGGACAGTTATAATGAAAAACTGTTTTTT. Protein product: CASSLRDSYNEKLFF.

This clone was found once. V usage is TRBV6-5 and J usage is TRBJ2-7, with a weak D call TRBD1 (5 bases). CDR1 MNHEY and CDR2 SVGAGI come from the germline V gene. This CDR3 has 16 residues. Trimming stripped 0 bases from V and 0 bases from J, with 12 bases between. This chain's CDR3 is CASSYSTQGPSYEQYF. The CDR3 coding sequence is TGTGCCAGCAGTTACTCGACCCAGGGCCCCTCCTACGAGCAGTACTTC.

CDR3 amino acids: CASRYLAGVADTQYF. As DNA, the CDR3 is TGTGCCAGCAGGTATCTAGCGGGAGTGGCAGATACGCAGTATTTT. This chain uses TRBV27 with TRBJ2-3, with 10 nucleotides matching TRBD2. The CDR3 is 15 amino acids. Looked up from germline, CDR1 is MNHEY and CDR2 is SMNVEV (reference sequence). The J segment lost 4 bases and the V segment lost 6 bases, leaving 7 bases of the junction unmatched.

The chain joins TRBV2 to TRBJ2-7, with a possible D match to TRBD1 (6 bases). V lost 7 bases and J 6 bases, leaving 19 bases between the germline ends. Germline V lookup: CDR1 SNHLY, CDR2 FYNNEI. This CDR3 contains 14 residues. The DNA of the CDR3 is TGTGCCAGCACCTCCGGGACACGAGCGTTCGAGCAGTACTTC. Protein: CASTSGTRAFEQYF.

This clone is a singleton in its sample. The CDR3 region is CASSDRAGRYEQYF. CDR3 in DNA: TGTGCCAGCAGTGATCGGGCCGGTAGGTACGAGCAGTACTTC. The chain joins TRBV2 to TRBJ2-7; D is unresolved. This CDR3 spans 14 amino acids. CDR1 and CDR2 from the germline V gene are SNHLY and FYNNEI. The V and J ends lost 3 bases and 4 bases respectively, with 13 bases between them.

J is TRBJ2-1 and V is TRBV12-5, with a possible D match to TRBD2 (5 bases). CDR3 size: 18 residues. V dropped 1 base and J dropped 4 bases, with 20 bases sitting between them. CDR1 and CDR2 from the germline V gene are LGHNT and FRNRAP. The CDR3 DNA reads TGTGCTAGTGGTTTGGCCGATTCCTGGGCGGGCGAGTACAATGAGCAGTTCTTC. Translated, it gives CASGLADSWAGEYNEQFF. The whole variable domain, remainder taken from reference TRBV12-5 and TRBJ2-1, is DARVTQTPRHKVTEMGQEVTMRCQPILGHNTVFWYRQTMMQGLELLAYFRNRAPLDDSGMPKDRFSAEMPDATLATLKIQPSEPRDSAVYFCASGLADSWAGEYNEQFFGPGTRLTVL.

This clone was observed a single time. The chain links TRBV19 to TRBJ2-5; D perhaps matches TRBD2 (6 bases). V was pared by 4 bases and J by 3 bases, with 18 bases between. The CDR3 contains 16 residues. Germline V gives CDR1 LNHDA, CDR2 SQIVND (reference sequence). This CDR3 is CASSTSYPGGEETQYF. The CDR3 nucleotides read TGTGCCAGTAGTACATCATATCCCGGAGGGGAAGAGACCCAGTACTTC. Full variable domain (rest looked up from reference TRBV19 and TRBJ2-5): DGGITQSPKYLFRKEGQNVTLSCEQNLNHDAMYWYRQDPGQGLRLIYYSQIVNDFQKGDIAEGYSVSREKKESFPLTVTSAQKNPTAFYLCASSTSYPGGEETQYFGPGTRLLVL.

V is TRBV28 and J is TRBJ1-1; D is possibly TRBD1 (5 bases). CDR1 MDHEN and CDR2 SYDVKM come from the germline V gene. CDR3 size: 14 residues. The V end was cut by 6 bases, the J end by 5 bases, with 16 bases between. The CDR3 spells CASSPGPGRTEAFF. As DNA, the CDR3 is TGTGCCAGCAGCCCCGGGCCAGGGAGGACTGAAGCTTTCTTT.

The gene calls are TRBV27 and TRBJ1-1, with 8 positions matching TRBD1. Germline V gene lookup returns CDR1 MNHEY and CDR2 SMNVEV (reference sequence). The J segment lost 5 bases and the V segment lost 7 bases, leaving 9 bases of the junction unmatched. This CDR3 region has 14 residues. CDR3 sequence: CASNPDRVRTEAFF. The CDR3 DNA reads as TGTGCCAGCAACCCGGACAGGGTGAGGACTGAAGCTTTCTTT.

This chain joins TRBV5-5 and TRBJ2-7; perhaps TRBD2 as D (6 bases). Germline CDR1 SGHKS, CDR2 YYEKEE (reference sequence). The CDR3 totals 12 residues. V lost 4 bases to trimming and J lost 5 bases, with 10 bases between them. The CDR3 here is CASSGASDEQYF. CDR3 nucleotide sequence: TGTGCCAGCAGCGGGGCTAGCGACGAGCAGTACTTC.

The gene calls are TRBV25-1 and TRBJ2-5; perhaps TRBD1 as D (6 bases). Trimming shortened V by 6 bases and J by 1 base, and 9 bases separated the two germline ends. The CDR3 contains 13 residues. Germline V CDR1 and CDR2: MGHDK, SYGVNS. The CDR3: CASSLDSQETQYF. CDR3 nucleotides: TGTGCCAGCAGCCTGGACAGCCAAGAGACCCAGTACTTC.

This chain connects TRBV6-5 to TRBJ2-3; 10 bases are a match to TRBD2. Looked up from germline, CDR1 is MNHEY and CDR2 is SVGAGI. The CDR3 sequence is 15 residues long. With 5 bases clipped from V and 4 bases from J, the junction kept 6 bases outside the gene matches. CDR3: CASSPPAGGPDTQYF. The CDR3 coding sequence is TGTGCCAGCAGTCCACCAGCGGGAGGGCCAGATACGCAGTATTTT.

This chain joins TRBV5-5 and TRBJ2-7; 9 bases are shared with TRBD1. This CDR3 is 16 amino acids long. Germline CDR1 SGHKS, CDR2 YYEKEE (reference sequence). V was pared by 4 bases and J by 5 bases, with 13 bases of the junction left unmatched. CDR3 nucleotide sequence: TGTGCCAGCAGCGACCCGGGACAGGGAATAAGGAACGAGCAGTACTTC. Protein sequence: CASSDPGQGIRNEQYF. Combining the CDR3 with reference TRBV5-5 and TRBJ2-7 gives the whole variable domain DAGVTQSPTHLIKTRGQQVTLRCSPISGHKSVSWYQQVLGQGPQFIFQYYEKEERGRGNFPDRFSARQFPNYSSELNVNALLLGDSALYLCASSDPGQGIRNEQYFGPGTRLTVT.

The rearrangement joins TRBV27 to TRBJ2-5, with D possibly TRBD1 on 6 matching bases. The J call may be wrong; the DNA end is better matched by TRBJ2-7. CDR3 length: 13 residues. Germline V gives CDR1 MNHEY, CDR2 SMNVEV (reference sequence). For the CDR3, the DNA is TGTGCCAGCAGTCCTACAGGGCCCTACGAGCAGTACTTC. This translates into CASSPTGPYEQYF.

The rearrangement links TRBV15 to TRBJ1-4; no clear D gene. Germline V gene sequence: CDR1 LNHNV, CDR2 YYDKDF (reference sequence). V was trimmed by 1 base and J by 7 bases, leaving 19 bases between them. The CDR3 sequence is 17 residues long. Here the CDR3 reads CATSRGLSGVGTEKLFF. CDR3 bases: TGTGCCACCAGCAGAGGTCTCTCTGGGGTCGGTACTGAAAAACTGTTTTTT.

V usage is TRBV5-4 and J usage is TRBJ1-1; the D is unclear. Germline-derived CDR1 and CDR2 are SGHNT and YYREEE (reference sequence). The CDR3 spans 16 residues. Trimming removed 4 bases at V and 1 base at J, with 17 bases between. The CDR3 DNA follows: TGTGCCAGCAGCCTCCCTCCGGCATACGAGAACACTGAAGCTTTCTTT. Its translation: CASSLPPAYENTEAFF.

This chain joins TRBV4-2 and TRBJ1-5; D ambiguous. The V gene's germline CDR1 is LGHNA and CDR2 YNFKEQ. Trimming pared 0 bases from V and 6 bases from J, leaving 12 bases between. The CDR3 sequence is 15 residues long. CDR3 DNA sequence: TGTGCCAGCAGCCAAGAGTTTGATTTTGGTCAGCCCCAGCATTTT. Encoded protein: CASSQEFDFGQPQHF.

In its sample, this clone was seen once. CDR3 nucleotide sequence: TGTGCCAGCAGTTCCAACAGCGGAGCCGGGGAGACCCAGTACTTC. Its translation: CASSSNSGAGETQYF. J is TRBJ2-5 and V is TRBV6-5; D is perhaps TRBD2 (5 bases). Trimming took 4 bases from V and 5 from J, leaving 17 bases between them. Germline-derived CDR1 and CDR2 are MNHEY and SVGAGI. The CDR3 totals 15 residues.

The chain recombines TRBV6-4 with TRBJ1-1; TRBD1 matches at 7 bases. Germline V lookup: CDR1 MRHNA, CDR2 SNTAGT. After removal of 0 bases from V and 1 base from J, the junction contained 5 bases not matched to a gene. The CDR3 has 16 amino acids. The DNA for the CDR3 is TGTGCCAGCAGTGACTCCCCGAGACAGGGGAACACTGAAGCTTTCTTT. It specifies CASSDSPRQGNTEAFF.

CDR3 protein: CASSLFLMGEDTQYF. The DNA of the CDR3 is TGTGCCAGCAGCTTATTTCTGATGGGAGAGGATACGCAGTATTTT. The J gene is TRBJ2-3, the V gene TRBV7-9; tentatively, D is TRBD2 (5 bases). The germline V gene has CDR1 SEHNR and CDR2 FQNEAQ (reference sequence). V lost 2 bases to trimming and J lost 6 bases, with 15 bases between them. The length of the CDR3 is 15 residues. Full variable domain (rest looked up from reference TRBV7-9 and TRBJ2-3): DTGVSQNPRHKITKRGQNVTFRCDPISEHNRLYWYRQTLGQGPEFLTYFQNEAQLEKSRLLSDRFSAERPKGSFSTLEIQRTEQGDSAMYLCASSLFLMGEDTQYFGPGTRLTVL.

This chain's CDR3 is CASSQEAKPSSYEQYF. The DNA of the CDR3 is TGTGCCAGCAGCCAAGAGGCTAAGCCTAGCTCCTACGAGCAGTACTTC. The chain links TRBV4-2 to TRBJ2-7; D not resolved. This CDR3 is 16 amino acids long. Trimming took 0 bases from V and 0 from J, leaving 12 bases between them. Germline assignment: CDR1 LGHNA and CDR2 YNFKEQ.

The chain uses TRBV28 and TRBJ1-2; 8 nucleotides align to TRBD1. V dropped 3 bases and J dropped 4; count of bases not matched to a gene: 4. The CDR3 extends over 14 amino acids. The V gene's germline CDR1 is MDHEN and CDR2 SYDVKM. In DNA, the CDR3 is TGTGCCAGCAGTTTTCAGGGGGCAATCTATGGCTACACCTTC. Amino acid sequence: CASSFQGAIYGYTF.